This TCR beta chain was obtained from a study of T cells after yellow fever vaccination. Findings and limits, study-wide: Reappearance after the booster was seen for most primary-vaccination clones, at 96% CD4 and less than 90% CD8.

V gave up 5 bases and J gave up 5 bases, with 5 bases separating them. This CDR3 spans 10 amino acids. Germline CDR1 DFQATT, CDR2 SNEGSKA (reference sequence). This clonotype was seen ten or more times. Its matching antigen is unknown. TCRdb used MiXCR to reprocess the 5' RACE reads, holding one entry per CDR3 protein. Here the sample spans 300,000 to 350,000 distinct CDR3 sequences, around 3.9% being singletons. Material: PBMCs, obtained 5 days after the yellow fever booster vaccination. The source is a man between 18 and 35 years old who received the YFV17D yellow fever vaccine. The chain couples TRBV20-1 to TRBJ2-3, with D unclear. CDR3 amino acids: CSAPLDTQYF. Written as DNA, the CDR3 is TGCAGTGCTCCGCTAGATACGCAGTATTTT.